This TCR beta chain was identified during a study of CD8 T cells in Susac syndrome. Sequencing of TCR beta was carried out in blood CD8+ and CD4+ T cells. Healthy donors, matched for age and sex, constituted the control group. An input of roughly 0.45 to 1 ug of RNA was subjected to reverse transcription using random hexamers. TCRdb reprocessed the immunoSEQ multiplex PCR reads with MiXCR, giving one entry per CDR3 protein. The repertoire has around 45,000 distinct CDR3 sequences, about 92% of them found once; the top ten carry 0.4% to 0.5%. The CDR3 extends over 12 amino acids. Germline assignment: CDR1 MNHEY and CDR2 SVGAGI. Trimming cost V 4 bases and J 4 bases; bases outside gene matches: 0.

This rearrangement joins TRBV6-5 to TRBJ1-2; 7 nucleotides match TRBD1. This receptor was identified in a human donor in good health. Sequencing was carried out using CD8+ T cells from PBMCs. The CDR3 region is CASSWTGYGYTF. The CDR3 bases are TGTGCCAGCAGTTGGACAGGCTATGGCTACACCTTC.